The clone carrying this TCR beta chain was detected only once. Authors' processing steps: For nucleated cells, counts were estimated from reference gene primer amplification. Here immunoSEQ multiplex PCR was the method, and the copy in TCRdb shows in-frame clones only, minus some. V, J and clone size reflect that table, while D and trimming were determined from the DNA. The table has roughly 150,000 clones, around 84% seen once. These data belong to a study of blood T cell repertoires in COVID-19. Recruits, aged about 18 to 89 years, lived in 25 or so US areas. Cohort allocation depended upon clinical history that participants reported. The study counted Cohort 3 donors as recovered given two negative PCRs, clearance, or symptom resolution. The sequence was collected from a woman between 50 and 59 years old who had recovered from COVID-19. The source material was PBMCs or T cells enriched from blood (not recorded which).

Here the CDR3 reads CASSPPGKIYEQYF. For the CDR3, the DNA is TGTGCCAGCTCACCTCCCGGGAAAATCTACGAGCAGTACTTC. This chain connects TRBV18 to TRBJ2-7; D perhaps matches TRBD2 (5 bases). V lost 3 bases and J lost 3, with 12 bases in between. Germline CDR1 reads KGHSH; CDR2 reads LQKENI. CDR3 length: 14 amino acids.